This T cell receptor beta chain appears in the sequencing data of a study of shared clonotypes between healthy human individuals. Whole-study context: Donor composition was two women and three men, aged 18 to 49.

The length of the CDR3 is 16 residues. The V segment lost 1 base and the J segment 4 bases; nucleotides outside the gene matches: 8. Germline CDR1 is MNHNS and CDR2 is SASEGT. The run depth of the assay was deep. This table comes from immunoSEQ multiplex PCR, and its TCRdb copy is limited to in-frame clones, with some not included. The data show some 2,500,000 clones, roughly 93% seen once. Study results and limitations: The sharing of about 5% of naive CD4 clonotypes was seen across several donors.

Splitting of CD4+ cells produced CD45RA+ naive and CD45RA-negative memory subsets. Turning to this clone: Its target is not known.

This chain links TRBV6-1 with TRBJ1-2, with 8 nucleotides matching TRBD1. The sample comprised naive CD4+ T cells from PBMCs. Subset of the sample: CD45RA+ positively selected. This TCR was recovered from a man aged 18-30 years in good health. Some clones in this sample may be carry-over from other donors' samples. CDR3 sequence reads: CASSEVTGVRSYGYTF. In DNA, the CDR3 is TGTGCCAGCAGTGAAGTGACAGGGGTTCGTAGCTATGGCTACACCTTC.